The 21 T cell receptor beta chains below all came from one sample that was sequenced in a study of T-cell memory formation after mild COVID-19 (dated by TCRdb to the early 2020s). The method behind the library was 5' RACE. Sequenced using an Illumina NovaSeq 6000. The raw public reads went through TCRdb reprocessing: fastp at Q25, MiXCR clone calling, in-frame beta chains kept. Rows with one shared CDR3 protein collapse into an entry with the most common genes and DNA. The sample table lists 95,000 to 120,000 distinct CDR3 sequences, roughly 20% of them with a count of one. Jointly, the top ten make up around 40% of the sample. Specimen: PBMCs or a T cell subset sorted from them (not recorded which). These receptors originate from a man aged 18 to 30 who had mild COVID-19 (a few samples of this study predate the infection). The sample titles of this study are shuffled in the database, so cell type and time point are left out; the donor was told from shared clones.

The chain employs TRBV9 and TRBJ2-3; TRBD1 might be the D (5 bases). Germline V gene sequence: CDR1 SGDLS, CDR2 YYNGEE. V was clipped by 4 bases and J by 3 bases, with 18 bases between them. The CDR3 runs 16 residues. CDR3: CASSPSVARVTDTQYF. The DNA for the CDR3 is TGTGCCAGCAGCCCTAGTGTAGCCAGGGTAACAGATACGCAGTATTTT.

This clonotype was picked up a small number of times. The chain recombines TRBV11-2 with TRBJ2-3, with D tentatively TRBD2 (6 bases). The V end was cut by 5 bases, the J end by 5 bases, with 14 bases between. Germline values: CDR1 SGHAT, CDR2 FQNNGV. This CDR3 is 14 amino acids long. The CDR3 DNA reads as TGTGCCAGCAGCATGCCCCGGGAGCGAGATACGCAGTATTTT. It codes for CASSMPRERDTQYF.

The chain has TRBV6-5 and TRBJ2-2; D is unclear. V lost 0 bases and J lost 6, with 5 bases in between. The CDR3 has 13 residues. Germline V gene lookup returns CDR1 MNHEY and CDR2 SVGAGI. Here the CDR3 reads CASSYSAAGELFF. The CDR3 coding sequence is TGTGCCAGCAGTTACTCCGCGGCCGGGGAGCTGTTTTTT.

V gene TRBV7-9 combines with J gene TRBJ2-3; 7 bases line up with TRBD2. CDR3 length: 13 residues. V dropped 5 bases and J dropped 9; count of bases not matched to a gene: 8. From germline, CDR1 is SEHNR and CDR2 FQNEAQ (reference sequence). The CDR3 bases are TGTGCCAGCAGCGCCCCTCTGGGGGGGACGCAGTATTTT. Protein product: CASSAPLGGTQYF. The full variable domain, with the rest looked up from reference TRBV7-9 and TRBJ2-3, is DTGVSQNPRHKITKRGQNVTFRCDPISEHNRLYWYRQTLGQGPEFLTYFQNEAQLEKSRLLSDRFSAERPKGSFSTLEIQRTEQGDSAMYLCASSAPLGGTQYFGPGTRLTVL.

With respect to this clonotype: Possible read error: a much larger clone is one base away. The rearrangement links TRBV7-8 to TRBJ1-2; D is unclear. This CDR3 region has 11 residues. CDR1 is SGHVS and CDR2 is FQNEAQ in the germline V gene. The CDR3 here is CDSSFGSGYTF. For the CDR3, the DNA is TGTGACAGCAGCTTTGGGTCAGGCTACACCTTC.

In DNA, the CDR3 is TGTGCCAGCAGCCGGCCCTTACCGTCTGGGGCCAACGTCCTGACTTTC. Translated, it gives CASSRPLPSGANVLTF. The V and J genes are TRBV6-5 and TRBJ2-6; D ambiguous. Per the germline V gene, CDR1 is MNHEY and CDR2 is SVGAGI. V dropped 6 bases and J dropped 1 base, with 13 bases sitting between them. There are 16 residues in the CDR3.

The gene calls are TRBV6-6 and TRBJ2-1; tentatively, D is TRBD2 (7 bases). The CDR3 is 13 residues long. Looked up from germline, CDR1 is MNHNY and CDR2 is SVGAGI (reference sequence). The germline V and J ends were trimmed by 1 base and 9 bases, with 10 bases remaining between them. CDR3 sequence reads: CASSYLGGAEQFF. DNA for the CDR3: TGTGCCAGCAGTTACTTGGGGGGGGCTGAGCAGTTCTTC.

J is TRBJ2-3 and V is TRBV7-9, with a possible D match to TRBD1 (7 bases). Trimming pared 3 bases from V and 2 bases from J, leaving 12 bases between. The CDR3 runs 15 residues. In germline, CDR1 is SEHNR, CDR2 FQNEAQ (reference sequence). The CDR3 coding sequence is TGTGCCAGCAGCTTCAGGGGGGCTACCACAGATACGCAGTATTTT. Residues: CASSFRGATTDTQYF.

In its sample, this clonotype was seen a few times. The V and J genes are TRBV5-1 and TRBJ2-5; 8 bases match TRBD1. CDR1 is SGHRS, CDR2 YFSETQ, per germline. This CDR3 region has 14 residues. Trimming removed 4 bases from V and 2 bases from J; junction bases left unmatched: 4. The CDR3 sequence is CASSPWTGQETQYF. The CDR3 DNA follows: TGCGCCAGCAGCCCATGGACAGGGCAAGAGACCCAGTACTTC. The full variable domain, rest sourced from reference TRBV5-1 and TRBJ2-5, is KAGVTQTPRYLIKTRGQQVTLSCSPISGHRSVSWYQQTPGQGLQFLFEYFSETQRNKGNFPGRFSGRQFSNSRSEMNVSTLELGDSALYLCASSPWTGQETQYFGPGTRLLVL.

The V gene is TRBV24-1, the J gene TRBJ2-5, with D uncertain. The CDR3 length is 13 residues. With 4 bases removed from V and 3 bases from J, the gap between germline ends came to 8 bases. The germline V gene encodes CDR1 KGHDR and CDR2 SFDVKD. CDR3 protein: CATSDGRKETQYF. The CDR3 DNA reads as TGTGCCACCAGTGACGGGCGGAAAGAGACCCAGTACTTC.

A few counts support this clonotype. This chain links TRBV7-2 with TRBJ2-1; D gene uncertain. The CDR3 runs 14 residues. The germline V gene encodes CDR1 SGHTA and CDR2 FQGNSA. The V end was cut by 3 bases, the J end by 3 bases, with 9 bases between. The CDR3 region has the DNA TGTGCCAGCAGCTTCCGTACCATCTACAATGAGCAGTTCTTC. Amino acid sequence: CASSFRTIYNEQFF.

This clonotype has more than one count but fewer than ten. This chain links TRBV7-6 with TRBJ2-7; no clear D. This CDR3 region has 15 residues. V lost 0 bases, J lost 0 bases, and 9 bases lay in between. Germline values: CDR1 SGHVS, CDR2 FNYEAQ. The CDR3, as DNA: TGTGCCAGCAGCTTAGCAGGATTCAGCTCCTACGAGCAGTACTTC. This translates into CASSLAGFSSYEQYF. Supplemented by reference TRBV7-6 and TRBJ2-7, the full variable domain reads GAGVSQSPRYKVTKRGQDVALRCDPISGHVSLYWYRQALGQGPEFLTYFNYEAQQDKSGLPNDRFSAERPEGSISTLTIQRTEQRDSAMYRCASSLAGFSSYEQYFGPGTRLTVT.

The gene calls are TRBV5-1 and TRBJ2-1; D not resolved. CDR1 SGHRS and CDR2 YFSETQ come from the germline V gene. The CDR3 sequence is 13 residues long. CDR3 loop: CSLDEPTDNEQFF. The CDR3 region has the DNA TGCAGCTTGGACGAGCCTACCGACAATGAGCAGTTCTTC.

This chain links TRBV7-2 with TRBJ2-1, with D hard to call. The CDR3 contains 15 residues. CDR1 SGHTA and CDR2 FQGNSA come from the germline V gene. V lost 1 base and J 5 bases, leaving 12 bases between the germline ends. The CDR3 region is CASSLVGNENNEQFF. The CDR3 DNA sequence: TGTGCCAGCAGCTTAGTGGGGAACGAGAACAATGAGCAGTTCTTC. The full variable domain, its missing parts supplied by reference TRBV7-2 and TRBJ2-1, is GAGVSQSPSNKVTEKGKDVELRCDPISGHTALYWYRQSLGQGLEFLIYFQGNSAPDKSGLPSDRFSAERTGGSVSTLTIQRTQQEDSAVYLCASSLVGNENNEQFFGPGTRLTVL.

This clonotype has more than one count but fewer than ten. This chain uses TRBV12-5 with TRBJ1-2; 8 bases agree with TRBD1. The CDR3 consists of 17 residues. Looked up from germline, CDR1 is LGHNT and CDR2 is FRNRAP. Unmatched junction bases numbered 13, after V lost 7 bases and J lost 0 bases. CDR3 sequence: CASAPRDRPWANYGYTF. The CDR3 nucleotides are TGTGCTAGTGCCCCGAGGGACAGGCCGTGGGCTAACTATGGCTACACCTTC.

This clonotype has more than one count but fewer than ten. V gene TRBV4-3 combines with J gene TRBJ1-1; TRBD1 aligns across 8 bases. The CDR3 runs 16 residues. The ends lost 4 bases at V and 2 bases at J; junction bases unmatched: 9. Germline lookup yields CDR1 LGHNA and CDR2 YSLEER. The CDR3 DNA follows: TGCGCCAGCAGCCCACAGGGGGGGCTACCAAACACTGAAGCTTTCTTT. This codes for CASSPQGGLPNTEAFF.

The chain has TRBV7-2 and TRBJ2-1; a possible D gene is TRBD1 (5 bases). The V end lost 4 bases, the J end lost 8 bases, and 15 bases lay between the germline ends. CDR1 is SGHTA and CDR2 is FQGNSA in the germline V gene. The CDR3 has 14 amino acids. Written as DNA, the CDR3 is TGTGCCAGCAGCTCAAACAGGATTGGCCATGAGCAGTTCTTC. Amino acids: CASSSNRIGHEQFF.

This clonotype appeared a few times. The J gene is TRBJ1-2, the V gene TRBV12-3 or TRBV12-4, with 7 bases lining up with TRBD1. This CDR3 is 15 amino acids long. Losses at the gene ends were 5 bases for V and 3 bases for J; bases not matched to a gene: 9. DNA of the CDR3: TGTGCCAGCAGTAGACAGGGATTGGGCTACTATGGCTACACCTTC. It codes for CASSRQGLGYYGYTF.

There are many counts of this clonotype. The chain carries TRBV5-1 and TRBJ2-1, with 8 nucleotides matching TRBD2. With 3 bases clipped from V and 7 bases from J, the junction kept 9 bases outside the gene matches. Per germline, CDR1 SGHRS and CDR2 YFSETQ. CDR3 size: 15 residues. The CDR3 nucleotides read TGCGCCAGCAGCTACGAGCGGGGGCCCAATAATGAGCAGTTCTTC. It encodes CASSYERGPNNEQFF. Filled out from reference TRBV5-1 and TRBJ2-1, the complete variable domain reads KAGVTQTPRYLIKTRGQQVTLSCSPISGHRSVSWYQQTPGQGLQFLFEYFSETQRNKGNFPGRFSGRQFSNSRSEMNVSTLELGDSALYLCASSYERGPNNEQFFGPGTRLTVL.

This clonotype came up once. The rearrangement links TRBV5-1 to TRBJ2-7; D may be TRBD2 (5 bases). Germline CDR1 SGHRS, CDR2 YFSETQ. Between the trimmed V and J ends, which lost 1 base and 7 bases, there was a span of 15 bases. CDR3 size: 14 residues. The CDR3 DNA sequence: TGCGCCAGCAGCTTGTCGGGATCCGTGGGGGAGCAGTACTTC. Translating gives CASSLSGSVGEQYF.

This clonotype was counted between two and nine times. This chain uses TRBV6-2 or TRBV6-3 with TRBJ1-5; 9 bases are a match to TRBD1. Germline CDR1 is MNHEY and CDR2 is SVGEGT. J was trimmed by 7 bases and V by 2 bases; bases with no gene match: 9. This CDR3 comprises 16 residues. This CDR3 reads CASSYLRDRVDQPQHF. The DNA for the CDR3 is TGTGCCAGCAGTTACCTCCGGGACAGGGTTGACCAGCCCCAGCATTTT.